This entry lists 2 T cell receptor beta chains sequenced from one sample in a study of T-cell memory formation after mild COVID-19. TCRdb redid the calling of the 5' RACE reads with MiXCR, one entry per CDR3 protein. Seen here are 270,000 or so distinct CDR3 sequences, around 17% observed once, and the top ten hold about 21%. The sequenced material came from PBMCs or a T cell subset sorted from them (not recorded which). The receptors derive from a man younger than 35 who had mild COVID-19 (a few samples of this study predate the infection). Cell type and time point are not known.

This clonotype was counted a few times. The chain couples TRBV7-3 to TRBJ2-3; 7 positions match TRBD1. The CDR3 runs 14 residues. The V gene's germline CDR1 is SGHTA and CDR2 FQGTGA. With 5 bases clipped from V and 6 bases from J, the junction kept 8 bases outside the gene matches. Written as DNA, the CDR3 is TGTGCCAGCAGCCCAGGGACAGCCCCCGATACGCAGTATTTT. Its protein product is CASSPGTAPDTQYF.

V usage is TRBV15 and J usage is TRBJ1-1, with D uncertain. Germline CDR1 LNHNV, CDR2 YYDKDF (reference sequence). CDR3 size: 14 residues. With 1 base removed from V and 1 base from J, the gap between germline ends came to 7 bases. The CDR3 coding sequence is TGTGCCACCAGCAGAGTCGGGCAGAACACTGAAGCTTTCTTT. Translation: CATSRVGQNTEAFF.